A selection of T cell receptor beta chains follows, all from one sample in a study of T cells in localized non-small cell lung cancer. The protocol was immunoSEQ multiplex PCR, while the TCRdb copy is restricted to in-frame clones and leaves out a portion. This sample has 1,500 to 2,000 clones; around a quarter occur once, and the top ten carry about 20%. The material was normal lung tissue next to the tumor, obtained before any cancer treatment. These receptors all come from a female donor at least 60 years old with stage I lung adenocarcinoma. CDR3s include the opening cysteine and the closing phenylalanine or tryptophan. D genes are given only for firm matches. Not every row has a clone size; where given, it reads once, few, many or a size class.

clone_size j_call d_call v_call cdr3_nt cdr3_aa
. TRBJ2-7 . TRBV11-3 TGTGCCAGCAGCTTGGGGGGACTGCGAGTATACGAGCAGTACTTC CASSLGGLRVYEQYF
. TRBJ2-1 TRBD1 TRBV28 TGTGCCAGCAGTTTAAATCAGAGACAGGGTGGGGTCAATGAGCAGTTCTTC CASSLNQRQGGVNEQFF
. TRBJ2-7 TRBD1 TRBV15 TGTGCCACCAGCCCGCGGACAGGCACCTACGAGCAGTACTTC CATSPRTGTYEQYF
few TRBJ2-7 . TRBV29-1 TGCAGCGTTGAAGGGATTCGCTCCTACGAGCAGTACTTC CSVEGIRSYEQYF
medium-sized TRBJ2-2 . TRBV11-3 TGTGCCAGCAGCTTGGTTAGGGCGAACACCGGGGAGCTGTTTTTT CASSLVRANTGELFF
medium-sized TRBJ1-1 TRBD1 TRBV11-3 TGTGCCAGCAGCTCTGGACAGGGGGACACTGAAGCTTTCTTT CASSSGQGDTEAFF
. TRBJ2-1 TRBD2 TRBV15 TGTGCCACCAGCATAGCGGGGGCTCGCAATGAGCAGTTCTTC CATSIAGARNEQFF
. TRBJ2-7 . TRBV14 TGTGCCAGCAGCCAAGCCTCCAGGACCTACGAGCAGTACTTC CASSQASRTYEQYF
. TRBJ2-2 TRBD1 TRBV5-1 TGCGCCAGCTGGTACAGGGGGACGAACACCGGGGAGCTGTTTTTT CASWYRGTNTGELFF
. TRBJ1-1 . TRBV9 TGTGCCAGCAGCAACCGGTTCGGGGAACGTACTGAAGCTTTCTTT CASSNRFGERTEAFF
few TRBJ1-1 . TRBV29-1 TGCAGCGTTGCCCGGGGGGGAGGGCCTGAAGCTTTCTTT CSVARGGGPEAFF
medium-sized TRBJ2-3 TRBD2 TRBV11-3 TGTGCCAGCAGCCAAAGACTAGCGGGAGTTCTGAGCACAGATACGCAGTATTTT CASSQRLAGVLSTDTQYF
. TRBJ2-1 . TRBV11-3 TGTGCCAGCAGCTTAGGGCAGGCGGAATATGGTGAGCAGTTCTTC CASSLGQAEYGEQFF
few TRBJ2-7 . TRBV19 TGTGCCAGTAGTATTAACAGCCTCTCCTACGAGCAGTACTTC CASSINSLSYEQYF
. TRBJ2-1 TRBD2 TRBV19 TGTGCCAGTAGTGCCCGACTAGCGGGAGGGCCTAACAATGAGCAGTTCTTC CASSARLAGGPNNEQFF
large TRBJ1-1 . TRBV19 TGTGCCAGTAGTAGGGGTGGCACTGAAGCTTTCTTT CASSRGGTEAFF
few TRBJ1-2 TRBD1 TRBV28 TGTGCCAGCAGTTCACCCGGGACAGGACTTCACTGGGGCTACACCTTC CASSSPGTGLHWGYTF
few TRBJ2-3 . TRBV30 TGTGCCTGGAGGGGAACAGATACGCAGTATTTT CAWRGTDTQYF
large TRBJ2-1 TRBD2 TRBV25-1 TGTGCCACCCAGACCCCGGGACTAACTTACAATGAGCAGTTCTTC CATQTPGLTYNEQFF
. TRBJ1-1 . TRBV11-3 TGTGCCAGCAGCTTCTGGGACGCGGACACTGAAGCTTTCTTT CASSFWDADTEAFF
medium-sized TRBJ1-3 . TRBV12-5 TGTGCCAGCAAAGCGGGCTCTGGAAACACCATATATTTT CASKAGSGNTIYF
. TRBJ2-2 . TRBV9 TGTGCCAGCAGTGGGTCAGCTACGAACACCGGGGAGCTGTTTTTT CASSGSATNTGELFF
. TRBJ1-1 . TRBV10-1 TGCGCCAGCAGTCGGGCCGCGAACACTGAAGCTTTCTTT CASSRAANTEAFF
. TRBJ2-7 TRBD2 TRBV19 TGTGCCAGTACCCCGACTAGCCAGACCTACGAGCAGTACTTC CASTPTSQTYEQYF
few TRBJ2-2 . TRBV11-3 TGTGCCAGCAGCTTCACTAGCAGCTACCGAGGAGGGGAGCTGTTTTTT CASSFTSSYRGGELFF
large TRBJ1-2 . TRBV9 TGTGCCAGCAGTGCTGTGGGGACAAGCTATGGCTACACCTTC CASSAVGTSYGYTF
medium-sized TRBJ2-3 . TRBV10-2 TGCGCCAGCAGTAATGCCCAGGGTGGCGCAGATACGCAGTATTTT CASSNAQGGADTQYF
medium-sized TRBJ2-7 TRBD2 TRBV6-8 TGTGCCAGCAGTCCAAGCGGGACTAGCGAGCAGTACTTC CASSPSGTSEQYF
. TRBJ2-4 TRBD2 TRBV30 TGTGCCTGGAGTCCATCTAGCGGAGCAATAAACATTCAGTACTTC CAWSPSSGAINIQYF
few TRBJ2-1 TRBD2 TRBV11-3 TGTGCCAGCAGCCAGACTAGCGGGAGGTTTGAGCAGTTCTTC CASSQTSGRFEQFF
. TRBJ2-2 . TRBV19 TGTGCCAGTACCCCTTGGGGGGCCGAGAACACCGGGGAGCTGTTTTTT CASTPWGAENTGELFF
few TRBJ1-3 . TRBV28 TGTGCCAGCCGCCTCGGGGGGACGAGAAACACCATATATTTT CASRLGGTRNTIYF
. TRBJ1-2 . TRBV30 TGTGCCTGGAGTGTAAACAGGGTAGATGGCTACACCTTC CAWSVNRVDGYTF
large TRBJ1-4 . TRBV30 TGTGCCTGGCAGGGCGGAATCTATGAAAAACTGTTTTTT CAWQGGIYEKLFF
. TRBJ2-7 . TRBV11-3 TGTGCCAGCAGCTCCAAACCGAACTCCTACGAGCAGTACTTC CASSSKPNSYEQYF
. TRBJ1-2 TRBD1 TRBV6-8 TGTGCCAGCAGTTCCCTGGGGACAGGGAAGGGGGGCCTCTATGGCTACACCTTC CASSSLGTGKGGLYGYTF
. TRBJ2-7 . TRBV14 TGTGCCAGCAGCCAAGTACTCCCCGACGGCTACTACGAGCAGTACTTC CASSQVLPDGYYEQYF
few TRBJ2-1 . TRBV9 TGTGCCAGCAGTCTGCAGGGATACAATGAGCAGTTCTTC CASSLQGYNEQFF
. TRBJ1-2 TRBD1 TRBV11-3 TGTGCCAGCAGCTCCGACAGGGTAGGGTATGGCTACACCTTC CASSSDRVGYGYTF
few TRBJ1-4 . TRBV9 TGTGCCAGCACTTGGGACCCCTCATCCGAAAAACTGTTTTTT CASTWDPSSEKLFF